The source of this T cell receptor (beta chain) is a study of neurological immune-mediated disorders. Study-wide points: The level of TCR clonal expansion was highest in patients with HTLV-1-associated myelopathy and lowest in multiple sclerosis, where it fell below the level seen in healthy controls.

The group of healthy controls was made up of people who were blood bank volunteers in Maryland, USA. In germline, CDR1 is SGHTA, CDR2 FQGNSA. The ends were cut back, 0 bases at V and 3 bases at J, with 13 bases in the middle. The CDR3 contains 16 residues. In its sample, this clonotype was seen many times. What it binds is unknown. 5'RACE with 10-nucleotide random UMIs generated the cDNA. Every sequencing run generated in excess of 160 million TCR-beta sequences. These sequences covered 15-18 subjects. A single record per CDR3 protein comes from TCRdb applying MiXCR to the 5' RACE reads. The table has around 28,000 distinct CDR3 sequences, 5% to 7.5% seen once.

The sequencing input was PBMCs. The chain combines TRBV7-2 with TRBJ2-3, with a weak D call TRBD1 (5 bases). This TCR was recovered from a woman aged 45-59 years in good health. Here the CDR3 reads CASSLAQSQGTDTQYF. The CDR3 nucleotides read TGTGCCAGCAGCTTAGCCCAATCTCAGGGAACAGATACGCAGTATTTT.